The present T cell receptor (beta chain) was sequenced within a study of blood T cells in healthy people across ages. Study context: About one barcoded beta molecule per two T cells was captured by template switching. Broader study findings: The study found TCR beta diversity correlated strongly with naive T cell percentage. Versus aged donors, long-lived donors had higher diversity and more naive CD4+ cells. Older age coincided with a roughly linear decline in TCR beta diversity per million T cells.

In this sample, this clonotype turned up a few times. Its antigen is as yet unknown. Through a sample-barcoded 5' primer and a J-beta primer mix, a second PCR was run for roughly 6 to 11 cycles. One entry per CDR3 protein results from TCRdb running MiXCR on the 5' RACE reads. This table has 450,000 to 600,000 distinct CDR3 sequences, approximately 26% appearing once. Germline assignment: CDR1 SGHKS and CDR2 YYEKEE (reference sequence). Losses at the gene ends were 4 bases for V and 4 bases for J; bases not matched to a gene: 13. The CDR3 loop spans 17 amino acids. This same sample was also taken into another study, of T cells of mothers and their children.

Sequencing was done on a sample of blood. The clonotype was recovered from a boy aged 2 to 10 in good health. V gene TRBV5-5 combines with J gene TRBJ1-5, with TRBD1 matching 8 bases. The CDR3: CASSLLGTGPSNQPQHF. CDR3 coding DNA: TGTGCCAGCAGCCTACTAGGGACAGGTCCGTCAAATCAGCCCCAGCATTTT.